Included here is one T cell receptor (beta chain) sequence, with context. Its antigen is unidentified. Sequencing used immunoSEQ multiplex PCR; TCRdb keeps in-frame clones, though not all of them. The sample gives tens of thousands of clones, approximately 86% of which show up once; over 15% is in the top ten. This specimen belongs to a study of T cell responses to AZD1222 COVID-19 vaccine. Germline lookup yields CDR1 KGHDR and CDR2 SFDVKD. This CDR3 comprises 17 residues. The germline V and J ends were trimmed by 3 bases and 3 bases, with 19 bases remaining between them. General study points: The sample set comprised mostly white British donors with more females, and clonal diversity was possibly underestimated.

The input for sequencing was peripheral blood, taken on day 0 of AZD1222 vaccination. The clonotype was recovered from an adult in good health. This sequence joins TRBV24-1 and TRBJ2-5; D may be TRBD1 (7 bases). The CDR3 DNA follows: TGTGCCACCAGTGATAGCGGAGGGGGCCCTGAGAAAGAGACCCAGTACTTC. As protein: CATSDSGGGPEKETQYF.